This entry concerns a single TCR beta chain. Repertoires were generated with immunoSEQ multiplex PCR, while TCRdb's copy carries only in-frame clones and drops some. Of 350,000 to 450,000 clones in the sample, 80% to 95% were seen once. CDR3 length: 13 amino acids. Germline loops: CDR1 SGHRS, CDR2 YFSETQ. V trimming: 6 bases; J trimming: 6 bases; junction bases outside the gene matches: 3. This entry is derived from a study of control samples from healthy donors and cancer patients. Sequenced material: PBMCs. The clonotype comes from a man in his forties or fifties with head and neck cancer. The chain uses TRBV5-1 and TRBJ2-2, with TRBD1 identical over 9 bases. CDR3 coding DNA: TGCGCCAGCACCCGGGACAGGGCCGGGGAGCTGTTTTTT. As protein: CASTRDRAGELFF. Filled out from reference TRBV5-1 and TRBJ2-2, the complete variable domain reads KAGVTQTPRYLIKTRGQQVTLSCSPISGHRSVSWYQQTPGQGLQFLFEYFSETQRNKGNFPGRFSGRQFSNSRSEMNVSTLELGDSALYLCASTRDRAGELFFGEGSRLTVL.